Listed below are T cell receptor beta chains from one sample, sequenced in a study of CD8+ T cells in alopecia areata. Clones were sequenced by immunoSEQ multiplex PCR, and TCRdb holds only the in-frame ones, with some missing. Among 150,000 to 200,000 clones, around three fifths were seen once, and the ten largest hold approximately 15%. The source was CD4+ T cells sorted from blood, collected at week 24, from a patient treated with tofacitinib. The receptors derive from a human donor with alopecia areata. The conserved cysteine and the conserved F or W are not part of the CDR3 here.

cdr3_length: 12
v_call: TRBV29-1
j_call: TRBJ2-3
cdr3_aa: SVRPQGGRDTQY

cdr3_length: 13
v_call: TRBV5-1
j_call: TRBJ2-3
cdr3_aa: ASSRGTGGVDTQY

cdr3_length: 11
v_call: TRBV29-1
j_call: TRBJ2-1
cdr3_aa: SVTWGSYNEQF

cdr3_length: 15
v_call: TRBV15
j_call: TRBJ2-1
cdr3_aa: ATSRDPTGSSYNEQF

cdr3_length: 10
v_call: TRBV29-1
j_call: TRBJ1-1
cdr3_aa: SIRDGNTEAF

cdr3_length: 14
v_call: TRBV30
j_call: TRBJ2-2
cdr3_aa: AWSVWVGEFTGELF

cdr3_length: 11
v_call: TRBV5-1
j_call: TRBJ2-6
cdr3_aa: ASSLSGANVLT

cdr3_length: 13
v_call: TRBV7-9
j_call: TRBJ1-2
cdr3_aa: ASSLADRPHYGYT

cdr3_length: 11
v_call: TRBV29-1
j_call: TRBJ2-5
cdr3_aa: SVERGLQETQY

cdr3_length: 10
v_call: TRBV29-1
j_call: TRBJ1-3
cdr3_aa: SVRSSGNTIY

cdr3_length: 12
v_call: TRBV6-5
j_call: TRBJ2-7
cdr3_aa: ASSYRAPGGEQY

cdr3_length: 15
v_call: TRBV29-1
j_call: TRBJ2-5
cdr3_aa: SASPAGGSALEETQY

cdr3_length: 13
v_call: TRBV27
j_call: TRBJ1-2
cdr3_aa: ASSLQGARGYGYT

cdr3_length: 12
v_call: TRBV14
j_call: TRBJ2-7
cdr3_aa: ASSQAAGAGEQY

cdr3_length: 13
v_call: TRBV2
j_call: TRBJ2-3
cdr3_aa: ASAVKQGRADTQY

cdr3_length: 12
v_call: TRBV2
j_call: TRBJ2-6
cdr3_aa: ASTRALSANVLT

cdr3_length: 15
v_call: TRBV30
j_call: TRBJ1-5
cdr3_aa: AWSVRMGLYSNQPQH

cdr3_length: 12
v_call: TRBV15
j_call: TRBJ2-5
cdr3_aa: ATSRTRSEETQY

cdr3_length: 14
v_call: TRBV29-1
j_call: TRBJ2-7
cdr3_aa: SVEDINRDNAYEQY

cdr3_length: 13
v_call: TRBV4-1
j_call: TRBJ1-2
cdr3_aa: ASSQDDTDPYGYT

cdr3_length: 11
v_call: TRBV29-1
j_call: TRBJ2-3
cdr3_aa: SVGGLATDTQY

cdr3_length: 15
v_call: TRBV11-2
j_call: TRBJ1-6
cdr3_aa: ASSPRVGRSYNSPLH

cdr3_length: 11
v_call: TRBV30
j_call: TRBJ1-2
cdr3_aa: AWTSRRLGGYT

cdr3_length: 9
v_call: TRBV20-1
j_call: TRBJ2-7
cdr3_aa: SAETLKEQY

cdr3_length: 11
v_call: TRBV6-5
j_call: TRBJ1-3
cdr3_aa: ASSMRSGNTIY

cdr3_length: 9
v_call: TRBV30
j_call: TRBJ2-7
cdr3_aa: AWGPLREQY

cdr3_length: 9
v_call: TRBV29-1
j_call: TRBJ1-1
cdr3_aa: SGGWNTEAF